The clone carrying this TCR beta chain was detected a few times. The germline gives CDR1 SEHNR, CDR2 FQNEAQ (reference sequence). V was pared by 0 bases and J by 1 base, with 7 bases between. This CDR3 comprises 16 residues. The sample comes from a study of regulatory T cells in long-lasting Graves disease. iRepertoire HTBI primers and Arm-PCR of CDR3 regions built TCR beta libraries. TCRdb passed the multiplex PCR reads through MiXCR, listing each CDR3 protein once. The sample consists of 680,000 or so distinct CDR3 sequences, 16% of them appearing once. Time point specified: newly diagnosed GD, antithyroid drugs for less than 3 months. From RNA extracted from PBMCs, the TCR library was made. These data were likewise used in another study, on T cells in Graves' hyperthyroidism and ophthalmopathy. That report adds: When the TCR CDR3 underwent first-round RT-PCR, the HTBI primer set was used.

This clonotype originated in a young woman with Graves disease. The input for sequencing was peripheral blood mononuclear cells (PBMCs), taken at new diagnosis, from a patient treated with antithyroid drugs. The rearrangement uses TRBV7-9 and TRBJ2-6; D call uncertain. The DNA of the CDR3 is TGTGCCAGCAGCTTAGCGCCCCCTTCTGGGGCCAACGTCCTGACTTTC. Translation: CASSLAPPSGANVLTF.